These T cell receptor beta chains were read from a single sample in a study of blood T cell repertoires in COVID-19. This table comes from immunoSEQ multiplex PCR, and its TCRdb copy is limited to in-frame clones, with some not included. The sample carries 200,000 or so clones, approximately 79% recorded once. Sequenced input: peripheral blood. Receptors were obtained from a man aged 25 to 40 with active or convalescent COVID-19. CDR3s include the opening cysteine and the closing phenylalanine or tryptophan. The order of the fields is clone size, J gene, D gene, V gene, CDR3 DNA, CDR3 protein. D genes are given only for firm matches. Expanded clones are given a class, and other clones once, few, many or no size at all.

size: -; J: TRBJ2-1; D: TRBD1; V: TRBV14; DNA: TGTGCCAGCAGCCTTACGGGACAGGGTGTGGGTAGCGGGCGTTACAATGAGCAGTTCTTC; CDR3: CASSLTGQGVGSGRYNEQFF
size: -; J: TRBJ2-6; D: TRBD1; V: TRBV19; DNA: TGTGCCAGTAGAGGACAGGGGGCATTTGGGGCCAACGTCCTGACTTTC; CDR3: CASRGQGAFGANVLTF
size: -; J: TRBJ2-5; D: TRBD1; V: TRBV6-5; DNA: TGTGCCAGCAGGCCTCGGACAGGGGTCGAAGAGACCCAGTACTTC; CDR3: CASRPRTGVEETQYF
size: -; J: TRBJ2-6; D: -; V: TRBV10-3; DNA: TGTGCCTCCACGGTCTCTGGGGCCAACGTCCTGACTTTC; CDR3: CASTVSGANVLTF
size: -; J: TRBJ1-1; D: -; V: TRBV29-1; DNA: TGCAGCGCCCGGTTGGCAACAGCTGTCCTTGAAGCTTTCTTT; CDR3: CSARLATAVLEAFF
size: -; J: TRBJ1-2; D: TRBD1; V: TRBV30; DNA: TGTGCCTGGACCCCGGGACAGGATATTAACTATGGCTACACCTTC; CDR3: CAWTPGQDINYGYTF
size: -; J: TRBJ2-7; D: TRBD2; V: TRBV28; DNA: TGTGCCAGCAGTCGCTTTAGCGGGATCGGGGGAGGCTCCTACGAGCAGTACTTC; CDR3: CASSRFSGIGGGSYEQYF
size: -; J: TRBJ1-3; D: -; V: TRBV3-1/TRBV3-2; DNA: TGTGCCAGCAGCCCCGGCGATGCGGGCGGAAACACCATATATTTT; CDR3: CASSPGDAGGNTIYF
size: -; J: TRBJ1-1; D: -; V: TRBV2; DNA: TGTGCCAGCAGTGAAAGAGGGCCCACTGAAGCTTTCTTT; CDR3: CASSERGPTEAFF
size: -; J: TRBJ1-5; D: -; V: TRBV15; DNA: TGTGCCACCAGCAGAGTTCCGAATCAGCCCCAGCATTTT; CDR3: CATSRVPNQPQHF
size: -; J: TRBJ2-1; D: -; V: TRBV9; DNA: TGTGCCAGCAGCGTCCGCGGGGGCTCGGACAATGAGCAGTTCTTC; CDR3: CASSVRGGSDNEQFF
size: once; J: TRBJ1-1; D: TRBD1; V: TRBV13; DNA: TGTGCCAGCAGCACCCGTGGGGGACAGGGGGCTTTCGGCACTGAAGCTTTCTTT; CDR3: CASSTRGGQGAFGTEAFF
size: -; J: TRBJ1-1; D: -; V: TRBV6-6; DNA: TGTGCCAGCAGTCTCCCCGTACGCAGAATGAACACTGAAGCTTTCTTT; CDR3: CASSLPVRRMNTEAFF
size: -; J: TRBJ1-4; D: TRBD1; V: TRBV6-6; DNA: TGTGCCAGCAGTTACTCGACAGGGGCCAAGGTGTTTTTT; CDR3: CASSYSTGAKVFF
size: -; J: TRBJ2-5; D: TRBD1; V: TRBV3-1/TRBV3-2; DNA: TGTGCCAGCAGCTTCCGGACAGGAGGTGGGACCCAGTACTTC; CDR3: CASSFRTGGGTQYF
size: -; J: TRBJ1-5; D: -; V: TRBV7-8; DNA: TGTGCCAGCAGCTTAGGGGCCCTTAGCAATCAGCCCCAGCATTTT; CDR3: CASSLGALSNQPQHF
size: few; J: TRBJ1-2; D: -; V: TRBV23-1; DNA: TGCGCCAGCAGTCAATTTGTGGCAGGGCAGCTCTATGGCTACACCTTC; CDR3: CASSQFVAGQLYGYTF
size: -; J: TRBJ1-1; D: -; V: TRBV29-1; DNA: TGCAGCGGCGGTGGCAGGGCGAACACTGAAGCTTTCTTT; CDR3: CSGGGRANTEAFF
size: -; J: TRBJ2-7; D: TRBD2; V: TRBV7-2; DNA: TGTGCCAGCAGCTCAGGGACTAGCGGGGGTGGGGCCTACGAGCAGTACTTC; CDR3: CASSSGTSGGGAYEQYF
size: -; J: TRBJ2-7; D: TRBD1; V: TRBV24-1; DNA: TGTGCCACCAGTGACGGACAGGCCCACGACTACGAGCAGTACTTC; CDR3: CATSDGQAHDYEQYF